One T cell receptor (beta chain) is described in this entry. The target antigen is unknown. The junction departs from germline at one end; a sequencing error may be responsible. TCRdb recomputed calls from the RT-PCR reads with MiXCR, one row per CDR3 protein. The sample lists under 200,000 distinct CDR3 sequences, about 10% occurring once. The sample originates from a study of response to subunit inactivated influenza vaccine. Overall study results and limits: Authors proposed each seasonal influenza vaccination draws in few new T cells.

The germline V gene has CDR1 MDHEN and CDR2 SYDVKM. The CDR3 is 15 amino acids. The TCR sequence derives from a man aged 50-75 years who received an inactivated influenza vaccine. Sample: CD8+ T cells sorted from PBMCs, taken roughly 24 months after vaccination. The genes are TRBV28 and TRBJ2-5; D may be TRBD2 (6 bases). Written as DNA, the CDR3 is TGTGCCAGCAACACGGGTGGACTAACCCAAGAGACCCAGCACTTC. This gives the protein CASNTGGLTQETQHF. Full variable domain (remainder filled in from reference TRBV28 and TRBJ2-5): DVKVTQSSRYLVKRTGEKVFLECVQDMDHENMFWYRQDPGLGLRLIYFSYDVKMKEKGDIPEGYSVSREKKERFSLILESASTNQTSMYLCASNTGGLTQETQHFGPGTRLLVL.